There are many counts of the clone carrying this T cell receptor beta chain. Its antigen is unidentified. The sample comes from a study of T cells in Graves' hyperthyroidism and ophthalmopathy. Study details: It was at initial diagnosis, before any treatment, that peripheral blood was collected. Study findings and constraints: Appearing also in blood were most of the thyroid clonotypes expanded above 0.001. Stable hyperthyroidism was separated from ophthalmopathy by a model based on 13 V-J features.

The investigators amplified TCR beta CDR3 regions from RNA transcripts. HTBI primers were used for first-round RT-PCR of the TCR CDR3. Via MiXCR, TCRdb re-called the multiplex PCR reads, giving one row per CDR3 protein. This sample has about 740,000 distinct CDR3 sequences; 13% to 15% occur once, and the top ten carry around 9.6%. V gave up 7 bases and J gave up 3 bases, with 16 bases separating them. Germline lookup yields CDR1 PRHDT and CDR2 FYEKMQ (reference sequence). This CDR3 is built from 15 residues. Uncontrolled infection, other autoimmune disease, pregnancy or lactation led to exclusion. Sequenced: blood. V usage is TRBV13 and J usage is TRBJ2-4; TRBD2 is a possible D gene (5 bases). The sequence derives from a woman younger than 30 with Graves' hyperthyroidism. The CDR3 reads CASIHGDWVKNIQYF. CDR3 coding DNA: TGTGCCAGCATCCACGGGGATTGGGTCAAAAACATTCAGTACTTC.